This T cell receptor beta chain stems from a study of T cell responses to AZD1222 COVID-19 vaccine. Note on this clone: No antigen is known for it.

Germline V gene sequence: CDR1 MGHRA, CDR2 YSYEKL. The ends were cut back, 1 base at V and 4 bases at J, with 5 bases in the middle. This CDR3 region has 13 residues. TCRdb's table, derived via immunoSEQ multiplex PCR, lists solely in-frame clones and lacks some. The repertoire holds fewer than 130,000 clones, with nearly 90% as singletons. Notes on the study in general: CD4 TCRs covered the whole spike, strongest at regions 160-218 and 743-854. Females outnumbered males among donors, who were mostly white British; clonal diversity was possibly underestimated.

The sequence came from an adult who received the AZD1222 COVID-19 vaccine. The chain carries TRBV4-1 and TRBJ1-3, with a weak D call TRBD1 (5 bases). This material consisted of peripheral blood, taken 28 days after the second AZD1222 dose. The CDR3 nucleotides are TGCGCCAGCAGCCAAGCAGGGGGAAACACCATATATTTT. This translates into CASSQAGGNTIYF.